Shown below are 32 T cell receptor beta chains from a single sample sequenced in a study of blood T cell repertoires in COVID-19. TCRdb keeps only in-frame clones here, not all; method: immunoSEQ multiplex PCR. The table lists 200,000 to 300,000 clones, roughly 80% of them singletons. The specimen sequenced was peripheral blood. Every receptor here comes from a woman under 30 with acute or convalescent COVID-19.

The V call is TRBV5-1, the J call TRBJ2-5; D might be TRBD2 (5 bases). Germline V gives CDR1 SGHRS, CDR2 YFSETQ. Trimming shortened V by 0 bases and J by 5 bases, and 8 bases separated the two germline ends. The CDR3 covers 13 residues. The CDR3 DNA sequence: TGCGCCAGCAGCTTGGGGGGAGAGGAGACCCAGTACTTC. It encodes CASSLGGEETQYF.

The chain uses TRBV4-3 and TRBJ1-2, with a weak D call TRBD1 (6 bases). Trimming took off 1 base at V and 4 bases at J, with 10 bases between the two ends. The germline gives CDR1 LGHNA, CDR2 YSLEER. The CDR3 consists of 14 residues. Here the CDR3 DNA reads TGCGCCAGCAGCCAAGCGGGCAGGGGCTATGGCTACACCTTC. It codes for CASSQAGRGYGYTF.

This chain links TRBV11-3 with TRBJ2-1; the D gene is possibly TRBD1 (6 bases). This CDR3 spans 15 amino acids. Trimming removed 1 base at V and 2 bases at J, with 9 bases between. Germline CDR1 and CDR2: SGHNT and YENEEA. For the CDR3, the DNA is TGTGCCAGCAGCTTAGCGTCAGGGGCCTACAATGAGCAGTTCTTC. Translating gives CASSLASGAYNEQFF.

The chain joins TRBV27 to TRBJ2-2; tentatively, D is TRBD1 (5 bases). The CDR3 spans 16 residues. Germline CDR1 MNHEY, CDR2 SMNVEV (reference sequence). V shed 6 bases and J shed 2 bases, with 16 bases lying between them. The CDR3 DNA reads TGTGCCAGCAGGGGGTGGGGCAGAGGAAACACCGGGGAGCTGTTTTTT. Translated, it gives CASRGWGRGNTGELFF.

The rearrangement joins TRBV21-1 to TRBJ1-5. TRBV21-1 represents a pseudogene. CDR3 length: 17 amino acids. The CDR3 DNA reads as TGTGCCAGCCCTGTGGGGGGGGCCGGGTTCGTCTTTCAGCCCCAGCATTTT. It codes for CASPVGGAGFVFQPQHF.

The chain carries TRBV6-5 and TRBJ1-4; 9 bases fit TRBD1. The J segment lost 8 bases and the V segment lost 6 bases, leaving 10 bases of the junction unmatched. CDR3 length: 15 amino acids. Germline loops: CDR1 MNHEY, CDR2 SVGAGI. CDR3 loop: CASSPTGTGLEKLFF. The CDR3 bases are TGTGCCAGCAGCCCCACCGGGACAGGGTTGGAAAAACTGTTTTTT.

The genes are TRBV14 and TRBJ2-1, with D possibly TRBD2 on 6 matching bases. The germline V gene has CDR1 SGHDN and CDR2 FVKESK. Deletions cut 4 bases from V and 0 bases from J, with 13 bases between. This CDR3 contains 16 residues. Written as DNA, the CDR3 is TGTGCCAGCAGCCGAGATACTAGCTTCTCCTACAATGAGCAGTTCTTC. Translated: CASSRDTSFSYNEQFF.

The rearrangement links TRBV9 to TRBJ2-2; 10 bases are shared with TRBD2. The CDR3 sequence is 21 residues long. V gave up 4 bases and J gave up 1 base; unmatched junction bases: 19. The germline CDR1 and CDR2 sequences are SGDLS and YYNGEE. Here the CDR3 DNA reads TGTGCCAGCAGCCCCCGGACTAGCGGAGCGCGTTTCCTCGGGAACACCGGGGAGCTGTTTTTT. Amino acid sequence: CASSPRTSGARFLGNTGELFF.

The chain has TRBV6-1 and TRBJ2-7, with 7 bases that match TRBD1. The germline CDR1 and CDR2 sequences are MNHNS and SASEGT. The CDR3 spans 15 residues. The junction had 7 bases not matched to a gene; V was cut back by 2 bases and J by 3 bases. The CDR3 DNA sequence: TGTGCCAGCAGTGAATCTCCGGGACAGTACTACGAGCAGTACTTC. The encoded protein is CASSESPGQYYEQYF.

This clone was counted only a few times. This rearrangement joins TRBV30 to TRBJ2-2, with 7 bases aligning to TRBD2. Per germline, CDR1 GTSNPN and CDR2 SVGIG (reference sequence). CDR3 length equals 16 residues. The J segment lost 6 bases and the V segment lost 4 bases, leaving 14 bases of the junction unmatched. The CDR3 here is CAWTPVGAGSAGELFF. The CDR3 DNA sequence: TGTGCCTGGACTCCGGTGGGAGCGGGAAGCGCCGGGGAGCTGTTTTTT. The variable domain in full, with the rest retrieved from reference TRBV30 and TRBJ2-2, is SQTIHQWPATLVQPVGSPLSLECTVEGTSNPNLYWYRQAAGRGLQLLFYSVGIGQISSEVPQNLSASRPQDRQFILSSKKLLLSDSGFYLCAWTPVGAGSAGELFFGEGSRLTVL.

This sequence joins TRBV4-3 and TRBJ1-4, with TRBD1 as a possible D gene (6 bases). The ends were cut back, 1 base at V and 5 bases at J, with 14 bases in the middle. CDR3 length: 16 amino acids. Germline V gives CDR1 LGHNA, CDR2 YSLEER. The CDR3 region has the DNA TGCGCCAGCAGCCAAGGTTGGACAGCCGACAATGAAAAACTGTTTTTT. This sequence encodes CASSQGWTADNEKLFF.

The chain couples TRBV27 to TRBJ2-7; 14 bases map to TRBD2. Per germline, CDR1 MNHEY and CDR2 SMNVEV (reference sequence). The CDR3 covers 18 residues. V was clipped by 4 bases and J by 5 bases; unmatched bases: 13. CDR3 coding DNA: TGTGCCAGCAGTTCGTCCAGACTAGCGGGAGGGCCTACCGACGAGCAGTACTTC. It codes for CASSSSRLAGGPTDEQYF.

The chain recombines TRBV7-9 with TRBJ2-2; 11 positions match TRBD2. The CDR3 covers 19 residues. V lost 5 bases, J lost 5 bases, and 16 bases stayed unmatched. Germline V lookup: CDR1 SEHNR, CDR2 FQNEAQ (reference sequence). The DNA of the CDR3 is TGTGCCAGCAGCCAGGGTGGGGCTCGACTAGCGGGAAGGACCGGGGAGCTGTTTTTT. It yields the protein CASSQGGARLAGRTGELFF.

This sequence joins TRBV7-9 and TRBJ2-5; 7 nucleotides line up with TRBD2. Germline CDR1 SEHNR, CDR2 FQNEAQ (reference sequence). The CDR3 is 15 residues long. The V and J ends lost 1 base and 1 base, in that order; junction bases with no gene match: 3. The CDR3: CASSLGSGGQETQYF. In DNA form, the CDR3 reads TGTGCCAGCAGCTTAGGATCGGGGGGCCAAGAGACCCAGTACTTC.

On this clone itself: No conserved phenylalanine or tryptophan ends this CDR3, so it is likely a read error. This sequence joins TRBV27 and TRBJ1-2; the D is unclear. CDR1 and CDR2 (germline): MNHEY, SMNVEV (reference sequence). Trimming left V 6 bases short and J 4 bases short, with 21 bases between. CDR3 length equals 16 residues. CDR3 bases: TGTGCCAGCAGATGCATCGATTGGGCCAGGTGCTATGGCTACACCCTC. Encoded protein: CASRCIDWARCYGYTL.

The chain uses TRBV3-1 (or the pseudogene TRBV3-2) and TRBJ1-4, with 7 bases matching TRBD1. The V gene's germline CDR1 is LGHDT and CDR2 YNNKEL (reference sequence). The CDR3 has 16 residues. V shed 4 bases and J 0 bases; nucleotides not matched to a gene: 5. CDR3 DNA sequence: TGTGCCAGCAGCCGGGCAGGGGGTGCAACTAATGAAAAACTGTTTTTT. It specifies CASSRAGGATNEKLFF.

In this sample, this clone turned up once. The gene calls are TRBV19 and TRBJ1-5, with 10 bases identical to TRBD1. The germline CDR1 and CDR2 sequences are LNHDA and SQIVND (reference sequence). With 7 bases clipped from V and 4 bases from J, the junction kept 7 bases outside the gene matches. This CDR3 is built from 15 residues. The CDR3 region is CASTTPGQGNQPQHF. CDR3 nucleotide sequence: TGTGCCAGTACCACCCCGGGACAGGGGAATCAGCCCCAGCATTTT.

This chain connects TRBV12-3 or TRBV12-4 to TRBJ1-2, with D unresolved. Trimming removed 8 bases at V and 4 bases at J, with 11 bases between. This CDR3 spans 12 amino acids. DNA for the CDR3: TGTGCCAGCCGGTTCGGAGGCTATGGCTACACCTTC. Residues: CASRFGGYGYTF.

V and J are TRBV12-3 or TRBV12-4 and TRBJ2-3, with a tentative D call TRBD2 (5 bases). This CDR3 has 13 amino acids. V was cut by 3 bases and J by 6 bases, with 10 bases left in between. The CDR3 is CASSFGVWDTQYF. CDR3 bases: TGTGCCAGCAGTTTCGGGGTTTGGGATACGCAGTATTTT.

The table lists this clone with a count of one. The chain employs TRBV5-1 and TRBJ2-1; 7 bases match TRBD1. The germline CDR1 and CDR2 sequences are SGHRS and YFSETQ. V was clipped by 4 bases and J by 6 bases; unmatched bases: 13. The CDR3 is 16 residues long. The CDR3 sequence is CASSPPGQATFNEQFF. The DNA for the CDR3 is TGCGCCAGCAGCCCACCCGGACAGGCCACCTTCAATGAGCAGTTCTTC.

J is TRBJ2-4 and V is TRBV10-2; D is uncertain. The V gene's germline CDR1 is WSHSY and CDR2 SAAADI. This CDR3 spans 16 amino acids. V was pared by 8 bases and J by 2 bases, with 19 bases between. CDR3 region: CASPTEAFKPKNIQYF. CDR3 DNA sequence: TGCGCCAGCCCCACCGAAGCGTTTAAACCCAAAAACATTCAGTACTTC.

This rearrangement joins TRBV6-4 to TRBJ1-2, with D hard to call. The CDR3 consists of 14 residues. Germline CDR1 reads MRHNA; CDR2 reads SNTAGT. V was clipped by 0 bases and J by 8 bases, with 13 bases between them. The CDR3 DNA follows: TGTGCCAGCAGTGACTCATGGCACAGTGAGGGCTACACCTTC. Its protein product is CASSDSWHSEGYTF.

This chain uses TRBV4-3 with TRBJ2-7; 9 nucleotides match TRBD1. The CDR3 covers 15 residues. Per germline, CDR1 LGHNA and CDR2 YSLEER. V trimming: 0 bases; J trimming: 5 bases; junction bases outside the gene matches: 5. CDR3 in amino acids: CASSQDWDRADEQYF. The DNA of the CDR3 is TGCGCCAGCAGCCAAGATTGGGACAGGGCTGACGAGCAGTACTTC.

V is TRBV7-2 and J is TRBJ2-7; D is perhaps TRBD1 (5 bases). V lost 2 bases and J 2 bases, leaving 13 bases between the germline ends. The CDR3 loop spans 15 amino acids. Germline assignment: CDR1 SGHTA and CDR2 FQGNSA. The CDR3 DNA reads TGTGCCAGCAGCTTACAGGGTGGCGGTCCCTACGAGCAGTACTTC. Translating gives CASSLQGGGPYEQYF.

This sequence joins TRBV5-4 and TRBJ1-2; 7 nucleotides agree with TRBD1. Germline trimming cut 0 bases from V and 3 bases from J; bases unmatched to any gene: 5. Germline loops: CDR1 SGHNT, CDR2 YYREEE (reference sequence). This CDR3 is 15 amino acids long. The chain's CDR3 is CASSLVGQVDYGYTF. For the CDR3, the DNA is TGTGCCAGCAGCTTGGTCGGACAGGTCGACTATGGCTACACCTTC.

This rearrangement joins TRBV18 to TRBJ1-5; D remains unclear. Germline-derived CDR1 and CDR2 are KGHSH and LQKENI. V shed 1 base and J shed 0 bases, with 7 bases lying between them. There are 15 residues in the CDR3. CDR3 amino acids: CASSPQTNSNQPQHF. The CDR3 DNA follows: TGTGCCAGCTCACCACAAACTAATAGCAATCAGCCCCAGCATTTT.

In its sample, this clone was seen once. The CDR3 DNA reads TGTGCCAGCAGTTTAAGGGGCGGGGAGCTGTTTTTT. This gives the protein CASSLRGGELFF. V usage is TRBV12-3 or TRBV12-4 and J usage is TRBJ2-2; a possible D gene is TRBD1 (5 bases). The CDR3 extends over 12 amino acids. V was clipped by 2 bases and J by 7 bases, with 5 bases between them.

This clone has only one observation. This chain uses TRBV6-5 with TRBJ1-2; TRBD1 agrees at 10 bases. CDR1 MNHEY and CDR2 SVGAGI come from the germline V gene. With 6 bases clipped from V and 2 bases from J, the junction kept 6 bases outside the gene matches. This CDR3 contains 15 residues. Here the CDR3 DNA reads TGTGCCAGCAGACCAGCGGGACAGGGGAACTATGGCTACACCTTC. Residues: CASRPAGQGNYGYTF.

This clone was recorded only once. The rearrangement joins TRBV11-2 to TRBJ2-5; possibly TRBD2 for D (6 bases). V lost 2 bases and J lost 5, with 18 bases in between. Germline CDR1 SGHAT, CDR2 FQNNGV. This CDR3 contains 16 residues. The CDR3 bases are TGTGCCAGCAGCTTACTTGGCCAGGGAGGTTTGGAGACCCAGTACTTC. Amino acid sequence: CASSLLGQGGLETQYF.

The chain recombines TRBV3-1 (or the pseudogene TRBV3-2) with TRBJ2-1; 8 nucleotides line up with TRBD2. This CDR3 has 14 amino acids. The junction had 6 bases not matched to a gene; V was cut back by 2 bases and J by 9 bases. Germline CDR1 and CDR2: LGHDT and YNNKEL (reference sequence). CDR3 protein: CASSQLGRASEQFF. The CDR3 region has the DNA TGTGCCAGCAGCCAACTCGGGAGGGCAAGTGAGCAGTTCTTC.

The V and J genes are TRBV18 and TRBJ1-2; 8 nucleotides line up with TRBD1. CDR3 size: 13 residues. CDR1 is KGHSH and CDR2 is LQKENI in the germline V gene. The V segment lost 4 bases and the J segment 8 bases; nucleotides outside the gene matches: 6. DNA for the CDR3: TGTGCCAGCTCACTGGACAGGGTACGGGGCTACACCTTC. This gives the protein CASSLDRVRGYTF. The full variable domain, its missing parts supplied by reference TRBV18 and TRBJ1-2, is NAGVMQNPRHLVRRRGQEARLRCSPMKGHSHVYWYRQLPEEGLKFMVYLQKENIIDESGMPKERFSAEFPKEGPSILRIQQVVRGDSAAYFCASSLDRVRGYTFGSGTRLTVV.

This chain joins TRBV4-1 and TRBJ2-7, with D tentatively TRBD2 (5 bases). The CDR3 loop spans 15 amino acids. V was shortened by 3 bases and J by 2 bases, with 14 bases between the two germline ends. Germline V lookup: CDR1 MGHRA, CDR2 YSYEKL. As DNA, the CDR3 is TGCGCCAGCAGCCATTCGATCGCGGGTACCTACGAGCAGTACTTC. The encoded protein is CASSHSIAGTYEQYF.